This T cell receptor (beta chain) is from a study of T cell responses to AZD1222 COVID-19 vaccine. Overall study results and limits: Just a handful of people given AZD1222 tested seropositive at baseline. The donors showed a predominance of white British ancestry and of females, with possible underestimation of clonal diversity.

Assay used: immunoSEQ multiplex PCR; TCRdb lists only in-frame clones, some missing. The table shows 150,000 to 200,000 clones, with approximately 93% occurring only once. Notes on this clone: Its antigen is as yet unknown.

Looked up from germline, CDR1 is MNHNS and CDR2 is SASEGT. The V and J ends lost 1 base and 8 bases respectively, with 11 bases between them. This CDR3 contains 14 residues. The V and J genes are TRBV6-1 and TRBJ1-4, with D perhaps matching TRBD1 (5 bases). Sequencing used peripheral blood, obtained 28 days after the second AZD1222 dose. This clonotype was obtained from an adult who received the AZD1222 COVID-19 vaccine. Written as DNA, the CDR3 is TGTGCCAGCAGTGAAGGAGGGGCCCGGGAAAAACTGTTTTTT. It codes for CASSEGGAREKLFF.